Sequencing of this T cell receptor (beta chain) was carried out in a study of T cells in Graves' hyperthyroidism and ophthalmopathy. Study-level results: Blood samples included most of the expanded thyroid clonotypes exceeding 0.001. Model predictions of ophthalmopathy came a median around 7.1 months before onset.

The CDR3 covers 14 residues. Trimming removed 4 bases from V and 5 bases from J; junction bases left unmatched: 6. Looked up from germline, CDR1 is MDHEN and CDR2 is SYDVKM. Lactation, pregnancy, other autoimmune disease or uncontrolled infection led to exclusion of patients. The diagnoses drew upon clinical symptoms, serum thyroxine and TRAb, thyroid ultrasound and orbital computed tomography. At least ten counts were recorded for this clonotype. What it recognizes is unknown. Amplified TCR beta CDR3 regions came from RNA transcripts. The HTBI primer set served for first-round RT-PCR of the TCR CDR3. TCRdb called the multiplex PCR reads again in MiXCR, with one record for every CDR3 protein. The sample consists of a few hundred thousand distinct CDR3 sequences, 13% to 15% of them appearing once.

Specimen: blood. This clonotype was obtained from a woman in her sixties or seventies with Graves' ophthalmopathy. V gene TRBV28 combines with J gene TRBJ2-3; TRBD1 matches at 7 bases. This CDR3 is CASSSGPGGDTQYF. CDR3 in DNA: TGTGCCAGCAGTTCGGGACCAGGGGGAGATACGCAGTATTTT.